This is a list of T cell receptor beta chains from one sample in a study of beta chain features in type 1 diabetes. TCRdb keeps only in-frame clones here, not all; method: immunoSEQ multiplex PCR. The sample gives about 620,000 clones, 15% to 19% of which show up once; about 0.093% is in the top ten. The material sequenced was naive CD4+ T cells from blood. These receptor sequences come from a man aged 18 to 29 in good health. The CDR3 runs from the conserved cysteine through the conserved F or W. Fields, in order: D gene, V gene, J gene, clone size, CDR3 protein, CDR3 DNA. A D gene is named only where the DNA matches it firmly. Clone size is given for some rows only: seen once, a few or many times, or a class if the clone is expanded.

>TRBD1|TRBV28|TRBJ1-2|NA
CASIVGNRGLGYTF
TGTGCCAGCATCGTTGGTAACAGGGGGTTGGGCTACACCTTC
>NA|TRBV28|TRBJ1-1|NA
CASRPLGQNTEAFF
TGTGCCAGCAGGCCCCTTGGACAGAACACTGAAGCTTTCTTT
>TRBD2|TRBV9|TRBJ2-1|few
CASSVVMAGGQGEQFF
TGTGCCAGCAGCGTAGTCATGGCGGGGGGGCAGGGTGAGCAGTTCTTC
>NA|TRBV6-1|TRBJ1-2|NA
CASSPLDYGYTF
TGTGCCAGCAGTCCACTGGACTATGGCTACACCTTC
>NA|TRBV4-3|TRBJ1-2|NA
CASSREGVPRYGYTF
TGCGCCAGCAGCCGGGAGGGGGTACCGAGATATGGCTACACCTTC
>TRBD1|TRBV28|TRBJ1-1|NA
CASSGQESGAFF
TGTGCCAGCAGCGGACAGGAAAGTGGAGCTTTCTTT
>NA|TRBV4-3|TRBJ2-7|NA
CASSQDFLYEQYF
TGCGCCAGCAGCCAGGACTTCCTATACGAGCAGTACTTC
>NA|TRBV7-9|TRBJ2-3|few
CASSPGYNTDTQYF
TGTGCCAGCAGCCCAGGGTACAACACAGATACGCAGTATTTT
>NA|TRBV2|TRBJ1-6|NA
CASKGGKNSPLHF
TGTGCCAGCAAAGGGGGGAAGAATTCACCCCTCCACTTT
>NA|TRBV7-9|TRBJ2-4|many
CASSLAGKANIQYF
TGTGCCAGCAGCTTAGCCGGGAAGGCGAACATTCAGTACTTC
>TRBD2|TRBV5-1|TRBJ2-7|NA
CASSLAPGGPYEQYF
TGCGCCAGCAGCTTGGCGCCGGGAGGGCCCTACGAGCAGTACTTC
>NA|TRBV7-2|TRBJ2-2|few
CASSLLGAGTLWSGELFF
TGTGCCAGCAGCTTACTGGGGGCCGGGACTCTGTGGTCCGGGGAGCTGTTTTTT
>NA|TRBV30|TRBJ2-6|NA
CAWSEFYSGANVLTF
TGTGCCTGGAGTGAGTTCTACTCTGGGGCCAACGTCCTGACTTTC
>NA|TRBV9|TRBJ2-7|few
CASSVSGHLGLSYEQYF
TGTGCCAGCAGCGTATCTGGCCACCTGGGGCTTTCCTACGAGCAGTACTTC